The rows below give T cell receptor beta chains drawn from one sample of a study of blood T cell repertoires in COVID-19. Some clones are missing from TCRdb's copy, which holds only in-frame ones; the method was immunoSEQ multiplex PCR. The data contain tens of thousands of clones, around 85% of them singletons. Sequencing input: peripheral blood. These receptors all come from a man between 65 and 85 years old with acute or convalescent COVID-19. Each CDR3 is given without its conserved first and last residue.

v_call: TRBV13; cdr3_aa: ASTQGQPSYEQY
v_call: TRBV2; cdr3_aa: ASSETIGLLYNEQF
v_call: TRBV5-1; cdr3_aa: ASSGWTSAQETQY
v_call: TRBV25-1; cdr3_aa: ASSEFWSSRQDNEQF
v_call: TRBV19; cdr3_aa: ASSDTRGRNTEAF
v_call: TRBV5-4; cdr3_aa: ASSTQGRGDYEQY
v_call: TRBV2; cdr3_aa: ASRSSTGDGGYT
v_call: TRBV10-2; cdr3_aa: ASSDGSYNEQF
v_call: TRBV4-1; cdr3_aa: ASSQNPTGGSYEQY
v_call: TRBV3-1/TRBV3-2; cdr3_aa: ASSQGGIGTEAF
v_call: TRBV9; cdr3_aa: ASSGTRTSYEQY
v_call: TRBV28; cdr3_aa: ASRYSAGAAGELF
v_call: TRBV18; cdr3_aa: ASSPNRGPGELF
v_call: TRBV15; cdr3_aa: ATSRDRNEAVDYGYT
v_call: TRBV28; cdr3_aa: ASSTGDRASDTQY
v_call: TRBV7-9; cdr3_aa: ASSRELPYNEQF
v_call: TRBV7-6; cdr3_aa: ASSRSGDRYNEQF
v_call: TRBV19; cdr3_aa: ASSSLQGDTQY
v_call: TRBV18; cdr3_aa: ASSLLREEQY
v_call: TRBV28; cdr3_aa: ASRTNSYEQY
v_call: TRBV7-6; cdr3_aa: ASSLYAGGVPDTQY
v_call: TRBV7-3; cdr3_aa: ASSRTGPGELF
v_call: TRBV11-3; cdr3_aa: ASSPGTSKSETYNEQF
v_call: TRBV12-3/TRBV12-4; cdr3_aa: ASSPGGAGAF
v_call: TRBV6-6; cdr3_aa: ASSRGREAF
v_call: TRBV3-1/TRBV3-2; cdr3_aa: ASSQVNTWGQGTSKQF
v_call: TRBV6-1; cdr3_aa: ASSELAGGQNEQF
v_call: TRBV18; cdr3_aa: ASSPPSVGAGYGYT
v_call: TRBV10-3; cdr3_aa: AIHDPGQGPYEQY
v_call: TRBV28; cdr3_aa: ASSLAEEGPYEQY
v_call: TRBV5-4; cdr3_aa: ASSPSGGSPSYNEQF
v_call: TRBV6-5; cdr3_aa: ASSYSLAGAQETQY
v_call: TRBV3-1/TRBV3-2; cdr3_aa: ASSPRVGEAEAF